The 13 T cell receptor beta chains below come from one sample, sequenced in a study of human T cells and chemical hapten exposure. MiXCR, applied by TCRdb to the RACE reads, yields one record per CDR3 protein. The table has fewer than 200,000 distinct CDR3 sequences, approximately 29% seen once. Documented time point: pre-sensitization, week 0. Specified treatment: therapeutic diphenylcyclopropenone sensitization with weekly scalp DPC. Sequencing was performed on whole blood, taken in connection with sensitization to the hapten diphenylcyclopropenone (DPC). The receptors here all came from a woman aged 25-40 years with alopecia areata. Some clones in this sample may be carry-over from other donors' samples.

The J gene is TRBJ2-1, the V gene TRBV7-9, with D possibly matching TRBD2 (5 bases). V lost 2 bases to trimming and J lost 2 bases, with 10 bases between them. Germline assignment: CDR1 SEHNR and CDR2 FQNEAQ (reference sequence). The CDR3 has 15 amino acids. In DNA form, the CDR3 reads TGTGCCAGCAGCTTAAGGACTGGCCCCTACAATGAGCAGTTCTTC. Translating gives CASSLRTGPYNEQFF. Based on the CDR3 plus reference TRBV7-9 and TRBJ2-1, the full variable domain is DTGVSQNPRHKITKRGQNVTFRCDPISEHNRLYWYRQTLGQGPEFLTYFQNEAQLEKSRLLSDRFSAERPKGSFSTLEIQRTEQGDSAMYLCASSLRTGPYNEQFFGPGTRLTVL.

The chain carries TRBV5-1 and TRBJ2-3, with 7 bases fitting TRBD1. CDR3 length equals 15 residues. Losses at the gene ends were 1 base for V and 3 bases for J; bases not matched to a gene: 5. The germline V gene has CDR1 SGHRS and CDR2 YFSETQ. CDR3 coding DNA: TGCGCCAGCAGCTTGTTGACAGGGTGGACAGATACGCAGTATTTT. Protein sequence: CASSLLTGWTDTQYF.

For this clonotype: The junction and the germline gene differ at one end; a read error may be behind it. The rearrangement joins TRBV4-2 to TRBJ1-5, with TRBD1 as a possible D gene (6 bases). The V gene's germline CDR1 is LGHNA and CDR2 YNFKEQ. The CDR3 consists of 14 residues. The chain's CDR3 is CASGQESGDQPQHF. The CDR3 DNA reads TGTGCCAGCGGCCAAGAGTCAGGGGATCAGCCCCAGCATTTT.

This clonotype was seen only a few times. The J gene is TRBJ1-5, the V gene TRBV27, with TRBD1 identical over 7 bases. Germline trimming cut 5 bases from V and 5 bases from J; bases unmatched to any gene: 12. The CDR3 extends over 16 amino acids. Per germline, CDR1 MNHEY and CDR2 SMNVEV (reference sequence). CDR3 nucleotide sequence: TGTGCCAGCAGTACCCGACAGGGAATCATAGATCAGCCCCAGCATTTT. It yields the protein CASSTRQGIIDQPQHF.

The genes are TRBV4-3 and TRBJ2-7, with 7 bases aligning to TRBD1. Germline lookup yields CDR1 LGHNA and CDR2 YSLEER. This CDR3 contains 15 residues. V dropped 4 bases and J dropped 9; count of bases not matched to a gene: 15. Here the CDR3 DNA reads TGCGCCAGCAGCCTATACCGGGACAGCGTTAATCGGCAGTACTTC. This encodes CASSLYRDSVNRQYF.

V and J are TRBV2 and TRBJ2-3; TRBD2 matches 13 bases. The CDR3 has 20 amino acids. Germline CDR1 and CDR2: SNHLY and FYNNEI. With V trimmed by 4 bases and J by 4 bases, 17 bases remained unmatched. In nucleotides, the CDR3 is TGTGCCAGCAGTGCCGGGCCGGGACTAGCGGGAAAAGGGGAGCCAGATACGCAGTATTTT. Protein: CASSAGPGLAGKGEPDTQYF.

The V call is TRBV29-1, the J call TRBJ2-5; 7 nucleotides match TRBD1. The CDR3 runs to 12 residues. The germline V gene encodes CDR1 SQVTM and CDR2 ANQGSEA. V was clipped by 6 bases and J by 4 bases; unmatched bases: 5. CDR3 bases: TGCAGCGTATGGCAGGGGGTAGAGACCCAGTACTTC. Amino acid sequence: CSVWQGVETQYF.

This clonotype was seen a few times. The chain uses TRBV20-1 and TRBJ1-5; no reliable D call. Trimming stripped 6 bases from V and 3 bases from J, with 12 bases between. The CDR3 runs 13 residues. The V gene's germline CDR1 is DFQATT and CDR2 SNEGSKA (reference sequence). The CDR3 nucleotides are TGCAGTGCCCCAGGAACCGACAATCAGCCCCAGCATTTT. Amino acids: CSAPGTDNQPQHF.

The gene calls are TRBV2 and TRBJ1-2, with 8 positions matching TRBD1. The germline V gene has CDR1 SNHLY and CDR2 FYNNEI. J gave up 5 bases and V 4 bases, and 6 bases lay outside the gene matches. This CDR3 spans 14 amino acids. Here the CDR3 DNA reads TGTGCCAGCAGTGGGCAGGGGGCTTCATATGGCTACACCTTC. It is translated as CASSGQGASYGYTF.

The sample holds a few counts of this clonotype. The chain couples TRBV28 to TRBJ2-2, with D perhaps matching TRBD1 (5 bases). V lost 5 bases and J lost 6, with 7 bases in between. This CDR3 comprises 12 residues. Germline V CDR1 and CDR2: MDHEN, SYDVKM. The CDR3 nucleotides are TGTGCCAGCAGTACAGGTCCCGGGGAGCTGTTTTTT. This gives the protein CASSTGPGELFF.

The sample holds a few counts of this clonotype. J is TRBJ1-2 and V is TRBV7-2; no clear D. CDR3 size: 11 residues. V was shortened by 5 bases and J by 5 bases, with 6 bases between the two germline ends. The V gene's germline CDR1 is SGHTA and CDR2 FQGNSA. The CDR3 DNA reads TGTGCCAGCAGCCAAAGTTATGGCTACACCTTC. As protein: CASSQSYGYTF.

The DNA for the CDR3 is TGTGCCAGCAGTTTAGTGTGGGGGGGGGGCCCGTTCTTC. Translated: CASSLVWGGGPFF. This sequence joins TRBV28 and TRBJ2-1, with TRBD2 as a possible D gene (7 bases). This CDR3 is 13 amino acids long. Trimming left V 2 bases short and J 15 bases short, with 17 bases between. Germline assignment: CDR1 MDHEN and CDR2 SYDVKM.

V and J are TRBV4-1 and TRBJ1-5; D uncertain. The CDR3 sequence is 16 residues long. Germline CDR1 and CDR2: MGHRA and YSYEKL. Trimming pared 0 bases from V and 9 bases from J, leaving 18 bases between. In nucleotides, the CDR3 is TGCGCCAGCAGCCAAGATCTGGCCACCCCTTATCGGCCCCAGCATTTT. This encodes CASSQDLATPYRPQHF.